Listed below are T cell receptor beta chains from one sample, sequenced in a study of CD8 T cells in Susac syndrome. TCRdb analysed the immunoSEQ multiplex PCR reads with MiXCR anew, one entry per CDR3 protein. The sample holds around 130,000 distinct CDR3 sequences, over 90% seen once. The sequencing sample was made of CD8+ T cells from PBMCs. These receptors were taken from a human donor with Susac syndrome. Each CDR3 is given without its conserved first and last residue. The order of the fields is J gene, V gene, D gene, CDR3 protein. The D gene is left open where the match is weak.

TRBJ1-5 | TRBV27 | TRBD1 | ASSPDRDQPQH
TRBJ1-1 | TRBV20-1 | - | SASGVGAEAF
TRBJ1-6 | TRBV12-3/TRBV12-4 | - | ASIKDSSYNSPLH
TRBJ2-7 | TRBV2 | - | ASSEASFNDEQY
TRBJ2-3 | TRBV11-3 | - | ASSSREQGIDTQY
TRBJ1-1 | TRBV3-1 | - | ASSEDWNLNTEAF
TRBJ2-1 | TRBV11-2 | TRBD1 | ASSKLPGQEAPGQF
TRBJ2-7 | TRBV7-2 | - | ASSVGTSYEQY
TRBJ2-1 | TRBV7-9 | TRBD1 | ASSFTGQGAYEQF
TRBJ2-7 | TRBV5-1 | - | ASSAPDSYEQY
TRBJ1-2 | TRBV2 | - | ASIPPGRSNYGYT
TRBJ2-3 | TRBV20-1 | TRBD1 | SARDVKGARGTDTQY
TRBJ1-1 | TRBV30 | - | AWSAGREAF
TRBJ2-7 | TRBV6-2/TRBV6-3 | - | ASSYTSGLSYEQY
TRBJ2-7 | TRBV4-1 | - | ASSQDPWTATD
TRBJ2-1 | TRBV20-1 | TRBD2 | SARDRASGGNEQF
TRBJ2-7 | TRBV29-1 | - | SVEEGYEQY
TRBJ2-7 | TRBV29-1 | - | STRDLGTEQY
TRBJ2-2 | TRBV12-3/TRBV12-4 | - | ANSNTGELF
TRBJ2-6 | TRBV15 | - | ATSRAGSGANVLT
TRBJ2-3 | TRBV9 | - | ASTVGGLFTDTQY
TRBJ1-1 | TRBV7-8 | - | ASSPRETEAF
TRBJ2-7 | TRBV3-1 | - | ASSQGREGRYEQY
TRBJ2-5 | TRBV27 | - | ASSLLTDQETQY
TRBJ2-7 | TRBV7-9 | - | ASSLGQGGFYEQY
TRBJ2-7 | TRBV20-1 | TRBD2 | SARTSGGSYEQY
TRBJ2-1 | TRBV5-6 | - | ASSLYREGAGEQF
TRBJ1-1 | TRBV12-3/TRBV12-4 | TRBD1 | ASSLDRNMNTEAF
TRBJ2-3 | TRBV9 | - | ASSVGQSGTDTQY
TRBJ2-7 | TRBV5-6 | TRBD1 | ASSRDSNSYEQY
TRBJ1-2 | TRBV9 | - | ASSVEDPDRIYGYT
TRBJ1-6 | TRBV13 | TRBD1 | ASSEQGPSNSPLH